This TCR beta chain appears in the sequencing data of a study of CD8 T cells in ankylosing spondylitis. Broader study findings: Reported data indicate significant enrichment of disease-linked clones within matched ankylosing spondylitis synovial fluid. With a CD8+ phenotype, disease-linked clones were relatively rare in peripheral blood. A motif of 8 or 9 highly homologous TCR beta variants was seen as apparently characteristic of ankylosing spondylitis blood.

Concerning this clonotype: Its antigen is unknown.

For TCR beta, libraries came from quantitative 5'-RACE with molecular barcodes. TCRdb redid the calling of the 5' RACE reads with MiXCR, one entry per CDR3 protein. Among roughly 36,000 distinct CDR3 sequences, 14% were seen once, and the ten largest hold 36%. This receptor was identified in a male donor with ankylosing spondylitis or in good health (not recorded which). The specimen sequenced was blood.

The CDR3 protein is CASSYRRTGELFF. For the CDR3, the DNA is TGTGCCAGCAGCTATCGGAGGACCGGGGAGCTGTTTTTT. The rearrangement links TRBV12-3 or TRBV12-4 to TRBJ2-2, with D tentatively TRBD2 (5 bases). Deletions cut 6 bases from V and 5 bases from J, with 10 bases between. This CDR3 region has 13 residues.